These T cell receptor beta chains were read from a single sample in a study of OX40 agonist ivuxolimab in advanced cancers. This table comes from immunoSEQ multiplex PCR, and its TCRdb copy is limited to in-frame clones, with some not included. The sample carries roughly 76,000 clones, roughly 88% recorded once. Sequences were derived from CD4+ or CD8+ T cells sorted from blood, sampled in a trial of the OX40 agonist ivuxolimab. These receptors were obtained from an adult with an advanced solid tumor such as melanoma, head and neck, liver or kidney cancer. Each CDR3 is given with its conserved first and last residue. Fields, in order: V gene, J gene, D gene, clone size, CDR3 protein, CDR3 DNA. The D gene is left open where the match is weak. The size field is filled for only some rows; it gives once, few, many or a size class.

v_gene: TRBV20-1; j_gene: TRBJ2-3; d_gene: NA; abundance: NA; CDR3aa: CSARATDTQYF; CDR3nt: TGCAGTGCTAGAGCGACAGATACGCAGTATTTT
v_gene: TRBV7-2; j_gene: TRBJ2-1; d_gene: NA; abundance: NA; CDR3aa: CASSFLQEQFF; CDR3nt: TGTGCCAGCAGCTTCCTACAGGAGCAGTTCTTC
v_gene: TRBV2; j_gene: TRBJ2-5; d_gene: TRBD2; abundance: NA; CDR3aa: CASSDASGVKTQYF; CDR3nt: TGTGCCAGCAGTGATGCGAGCGGGGTAAAGACCCAGTACTTC
v_gene: TRBV18; j_gene: TRBJ1-2; d_gene: NA; abundance: NA; CDR3aa: CASSRDASSDYGYTF; CDR3nt: TGTGCCAGCTCACGGGACGCCTCCTCTGACTATGGCTACACCTTC
v_gene: TRBV5-6; j_gene: TRBJ2-5; d_gene: NA; abundance: NA; CDR3aa: CASSFAGPLQETQYF; CDR3nt: TGTGCCAGCAGCTTCGCGGGGCCCCTCCAAGAGACCCAGTACTTC
v_gene: TRBV11-2; j_gene: TRBJ1-3; d_gene: NA; abundance: NA; CDR3aa: CASSFGRSSGNTIYF; CDR3nt: TGTGCCAGCAGCTTCGGCAGGTCATCTGGAAACACCATATATTTT
v_gene: TRBV9; j_gene: TRBJ1-1; d_gene: NA; abundance: NA; CDR3aa: CASSVAESTEAFF; CDR3nt: TGTGCCAGCAGCGTTGCAGAGTCGACTGAAGCTTTCTTT
v_gene: TRBV9; j_gene: TRBJ2-1; d_gene: NA; abundance: NA; CDR3aa: CASSPEGNEQFF; CDR3nt: TGTGCCAGCAGCCCAGAGGGCAATGAGCAGTTCTTC
v_gene: TRBV25-1; j_gene: TRBJ2-3; d_gene: NA; abundance: NA; CDR3aa: CASSYGTASTDTQYF; CDR3nt: TGTGCCAGCAGTTACGGGACGGCCAGCACAGATACGCAGTATTTT
v_gene: TRBV7-2; j_gene: TRBJ1-6; d_gene: NA; abundance: NA; CDR3aa: CASSPDPMNSPLHF; CDR3nt: TGTGCCAGCAGCCCGGACCCAATGAATTCACCCCTCCACTTT
v_gene: TRBV7-9; j_gene: TRBJ1-3; d_gene: NA; abundance: NA; CDR3aa: CASSLQGSGNTIYF; CDR3nt: TGTGCCAGCAGCTTACAGGGATCTGGAAACACCATATATTTT
v_gene: TRBV7-2; j_gene: TRBJ1-1; d_gene: TRBD1; abundance: NA; CDR3aa: CASSLRGGGQGLAFF; CDR3nt: TGTGCCAGCAGCTTAAGGGGAGGAGGACAGGGGTTAGCTTTCTTT
v_gene: TRBV5-1; j_gene: TRBJ1-1; d_gene: TRBD1; abundance: NA; CDR3aa: CASSSTGQGHTEAFF; CDR3nt: TGCGCCAGCAGCTCAACGGGACAGGGACACACTGAAGCTTTCTTT
v_gene: TRBV4-2; j_gene: TRBJ1-6; d_gene: TRBD1; abundance: NA; CDR3aa: CASSLDGTGFFSPLHF; CDR3nt: TGTGCCAGCAGCCTCGACGGGACAGGATTCTTTTCACCCCTCCACTTT
v_gene: TRBV18; j_gene: TRBJ1-5; d_gene: NA; abundance: NA; CDR3aa: CASSFYRDDQPQHF; CDR3nt: TGTGCCAGCTCGTTCTACAGGGATGATCAGCCCCAGCATTTT
v_gene: TRBV6-6; j_gene: TRBJ2-5; d_gene: NA; abundance: NA; CDR3aa: CASSYEGLGETQYF; CDR3nt: TGTGCCAGCAGTTACGAGGGGTTGGGGGAGACCCAGTACTTC
v_gene: TRBV28; j_gene: TRBJ1-2; d_gene: TRBD1; abundance: NA; CDR3aa: CASSLGQGARGYTF; CDR3nt: TGTGCCAGCAGTCTCGGACAGGGGGCCAGGGGCTACACCTTC
v_gene: TRBV7-8; j_gene: TRBJ2-2; d_gene: NA; abundance: NA; CDR3aa: CASSPYRVPSNTGELFF; CDR3nt: TGTGCCAGCAGCCCCTACCGGGTTCCCTCGAACACCGGGGAGCTGTTTTTT
v_gene: TRBV2; j_gene: TRBJ2-7; d_gene: NA; abundance: NA; CDR3aa: CASKGDTYEQYF; CDR3nt: TGTGCCAGCAAAGGAGACACCTACGAGCAGTACTTC
v_gene: TRBV6-5; j_gene: TRBJ2-5; d_gene: TRBD1; abundance: NA; CDR3aa: CASIPGGGETQYF; CDR3nt: TGTGCCAGCATCCCAGGGGGCGGGGAGACCCAGTACTTC
v_gene: TRBV7-2; j_gene: TRBJ1-5; d_gene: NA; abundance: NA; CDR3aa: CASSPEGSRGNQPQHF; CDR3nt: TGTGCCAGCAGCCCGGAGGGCTCTAGGGGCAATCAGCCCCAGCATTTT
v_gene: TRBV11-3; j_gene: TRBJ2-6; d_gene: NA; abundance: NA; CDR3aa: CASSGGASGANVLTF; CDR3nt: TGTGCCAGCAGCGGGGGAGCCTCTGGGGCCAACGTCCTGACTTTC
v_gene: TRBV7-2; j_gene: TRBJ2-4; d_gene: NA; abundance: NA; CDR3aa: CASSLFGSENIQYF; CDR3nt: TGTGCCAGCAGCTTGTTTGGGTCTGAAAACATTCAGTACTTC
v_gene: TRBV7-2; j_gene: TRBJ1-5; d_gene: NA; abundance: NA; CDR3aa: CASSSAYANQPQHF; CDR3nt: TGTGCCAGCAGCTCGGCCTACGCTAATCAGCCCCAGCATTTT
v_gene: TRBV29-1; j_gene: TRBJ1-4; d_gene: NA; abundance: few; CDR3aa: CSVVSIGKLFF; CDR3nt: TGCAGCGTTGTCTCTATCGGAAAACTGTTTTTT
v_gene: TRBV6-5; j_gene: TRBJ1-1; d_gene: NA; abundance: NA; CDR3aa: CASSYSGKTEAFF; CDR3nt: TGTGCCAGCAGTTACTCAGGGAAGACTGAAGCTTTCTTT
v_gene: TRBV11-2; j_gene: TRBJ1-2; d_gene: TRBD1; abundance: few; CDR3aa: CASSLLAGTANYGYTF; CDR3nt: TGTGCCAGCAGCTTACTGGCCGGGACAGCTAACTATGGCTACACCTTC
v_gene: TRBV5-6; j_gene: TRBJ1-4; d_gene: NA; abundance: NA; CDR3aa: CASSKRRSLEEKLFF; CDR3nt: TGTGCCAGCAGCAAACGGCGGTCCTTAGAGGAAAAACTGTTTTTT
v_gene: TRBV18; j_gene: TRBJ2-1; d_gene: TRBD1; abundance: NA; CDR3aa: CASSPGQGYYNEQFF; CDR3nt: TGTGCCAGCTCGCCGGGACAGGGGTATTACAATGAGCAGTTCTTC
v_gene: TRBV15; j_gene: TRBJ1-2; d_gene: NA; abundance: NA; CDR3aa: CATSRAAGSSNYGYTF; CDR3nt: TGTGCCACCAGCAGAGCGGCGGGCTCCTCTAACTATGGCTACACCTTC
v_gene: TRBV7-3; j_gene: TRBJ2-2; d_gene: TRBD1; abundance: NA; CDR3aa: CASTRQGPLNTGELFF; CDR3nt: TGTGCCAGCACCAGACAGGGGCCACTGAACACCGGGGAGCTGTTTTTT
v_gene: TRBV20-1; j_gene: TRBJ1-1; d_gene: NA; abundance: NA; CDR3aa: CSAAENTEAFF; CDR3nt: TGCAGTGCTGCAGAAAACACTGAAGCTTTCTTT
v_gene: TRBV10-3; j_gene: TRBJ2-7; d_gene: TRBD1; abundance: NA; CDR3aa: CAISESPDREGFSEQYF; CDR3nt: TGTGCCATCAGTGAATCTCCGGACAGGGAAGGTTTCAGCGAGCAGTACTTC
v_gene: TRBV19; j_gene: TRBJ1-3; d_gene: NA; abundance: NA; CDR3aa: CASVSRSSGNTIYF; CDR3nt: TGTGCCAGTGTTAGCAGAAGCTCTGGAAACACCATATATTTT
v_gene: TRBV19; j_gene: TRBJ2-6; d_gene: TRBD1; abundance: NA; CDR3aa: CASSIIRGTGGFSGANVLTF; CDR3nt: TGTGCCAGTAGTATAATTCGGGGGACAGGGGGCTTCTCTGGGGCCAACGTCCTGACTTTC
v_gene: TRBV5-1; j_gene: TRBJ2-3; d_gene: TRBD1; abundance: NA; CDR3aa: CASSVFGTEPTDTQYF; CDR3nt: TGCGCCAGCAGCGTTTTCGGGACAGAGCCTACAGATACGCAGTATTTT
v_gene: TRBV15; j_gene: TRBJ1-5; d_gene: NA; abundance: NA; CDR3aa: CATSGTRASYSNQPQHF; CDR3nt: TGTGCCACCTCGGGTACCCGGGCCTCCTATAGCAATCAGCCCCAGCATTTT
v_gene: TRBV28; j_gene: TRBJ1-1; d_gene: NA; abundance: NA; CDR3aa: CASSLFGWNQQREATEAFF; CDR3nt: TGTGCCAGCAGTTTATTCGGGTGGAATCAACAACGGGAGGCCACTGAAGCTTTCTTT
v_gene: TRBV7-2; j_gene: TRBJ2-7; d_gene: NA; abundance: NA; CDR3aa: CASSPARPGDEQYF; CDR3nt: TGTGCCAGCAGCCCCGCCAGGCCAGGGGACGAGCAGTACTTC
v_gene: TRBV4-3; j_gene: TRBJ1-3; d_gene: NA; abundance: NA; CDR3aa: CASSQVVGGASNTIYF; CDR3nt: TGCGCCAGCAGCCAAGTCGTAGGGGGGGCTTCGAACACCATATATTTT
v_gene: TRBV7-2; j_gene: TRBJ1-2; d_gene: TRBD1; abundance: few; CDR3aa: CASSEGTGLSEGYTF; CDR3nt: TGTGCCAGCAGTGAGGGGACAGGACTCTCAGAGGGCTACACCTTC
v_gene: TRBV19; j_gene: TRBJ1-4; d_gene: NA; abundance: NA; CDR3aa: CASSIGGPGPRNEKLFF; CDR3nt: TGTGCCAGTAGTATTGGGGGTCCAGGGCCCCGTAATGAAAAACTGTTTTTT
v_gene: TRBV19; j_gene: TRBJ1-5; d_gene: NA; abundance: NA; CDR3aa: CASSILQGPQHF; CDR3nt: TGTGCCAGTAGTATCCTCCAGGGGCCCCAGCATTTT
v_gene: TRBV5-1; j_gene: TRBJ2-5; d_gene: NA; abundance: NA; CDR3aa: CASSFGALGRETQYF; CDR3nt: TGCGCCAGCAGCTTCGGGGCCCTAGGGAGGGAGACCCAGTACTTC
v_gene: TRBV2; j_gene: TRBJ2-7; d_gene: NA; abundance: NA; CDR3aa: CASSEAPGIFYEQYF; CDR3nt: TGTGCCAGCAGTGAAGCGCCAGGGATCTTTTACGAGCAGTACTTC
v_gene: TRBV7-2; j_gene: TRBJ2-1; d_gene: NA; abundance: NA; CDR3aa: CASSLGGATYNEQFF; CDR3nt: TGTGCCAGCAGCTTAGGGGGGGCGACCTACAATGAGCAGTTCTTC
v_gene: TRBV4-3; j_gene: TRBJ2-3; d_gene: NA; abundance: NA; CDR3aa: CASRGTGTSTDTQYF; CDR3nt: TGCGCCAGCAGGGGAACCGGGACTAGCACAGATACGCAGTATTTT
v_gene: TRBV19; j_gene: TRBJ1-4; d_gene: NA; abundance: NA; CDR3aa: CASSAQHAEKLFF; CDR3nt: TGTGCCAGTAGTGCCCAACACGCTGAAAAACTGTTTTTT
v_gene: TRBV7-9; j_gene: TRBJ1-1; d_gene: TRBD1; abundance: NA; CDR3aa: CASSPRTGGTEAFF; CDR3nt: TGTGCCAGCAGCCCACGGACAGGGGGCACTGAAGCTTTCTTT
v_gene: TRBV9; j_gene: TRBJ2-3; d_gene: NA; abundance: NA; CDR3aa: CASSVSPGVSTDTQYF; CDR3nt: TGTGCCAGCAGCGTCTCCCCGGGGGTCAGCACAGATACGCAGTATTTT
v_gene: TRBV9; j_gene: TRBJ2-7; d_gene: NA; abundance: NA; CDR3aa: CASSAGQSYEQYF; CDR3nt: TGTGCCAGCAGCGCCGGACAGTCCTACGAGCAGTACTTC
v_gene: TRBV4-3; j_gene: TRBJ2-5; d_gene: NA; abundance: NA; CDR3aa: CASSPTPAQKETQYF; CDR3nt: TGCGCCAGCAGCCCTACCCCGGCCCAAAAAGAGACCCAGTACTTC
v_gene: TRBV6-6; j_gene: TRBJ2-7; d_gene: NA; abundance: NA; CDR3aa: CASSYNPTENYEQYF; CDR3nt: TGTGCCAGCAGTTATAACCCGACAGAGAACTACGAGCAGTACTTC
v_gene: TRBV6-5; j_gene: TRBJ1-1; d_gene: NA; abundance: NA; CDR3aa: CASSSWGRGTEAFF; CDR3nt: TGTGCCAGCAGTTCATGGGGGCGCGGCACTGAAGCTTTCTTT
v_gene: TRBV11-2; j_gene: TRBJ2-3; d_gene: TRBD2; abundance: NA; CDR3aa: CASSLGASGDPYTQYF; CDR3nt: TGTGCCAGCAGCTTAGGGGCTAGCGGGGACCCATATACGCAGTATTTT
v_gene: TRBV5-6; j_gene: TRBJ1-2; d_gene: NA; abundance: NA; CDR3aa: CASTLALGDYGYTF; CDR3nt: TGTGCCAGCACTCTAGCACTGGGGGACTATGGCTACACCTTC
v_gene: TRBV25-1; j_gene: TRBJ1-3; d_gene: TRBD1; abundance: NA; CDR3aa: CAAGQGSSGNTIYF; CDR3nt: TGTGCGGCGGGACAGGGCTCGTCTGGAAACACCATATATTTT